This T cell receptor (beta chain) was found in a study of T-cell memory formation after mild COVID-19. In the study overall: Largely, the TCR clusters proved donor specific.

CDR3 length equals 15 residues. V lost 5 bases and J lost 7; bases outside the gene matches: 7. 5'RACE primed from the constant segment yielded TCR alpha and TCR beta cDNA libraries bearing sample barcodes and UMIs. One entry per CDR3 protein results from TCRdb running MiXCR on the 5' RACE reads. This sample has 350,000 to 500,000 distinct CDR3 sequences; roughly 18% occur once, and the top ten carry roughly 21%. Study-level points and caveats: Clones that got smaller from day 15 to 85 had even CD4/CD8, while clones growing later tipped toward CD4+. Some clones that responded were present in memory (sampled pre-infection), which suggests cross-reactive memory joined.

Concerning this clonotype itself: What it recognizes is unknown.

This clonotype was sampled from a man younger than 35 who had mild COVID-19 (a few samples of this study predate the infection). Cell type and time point are not known. The rearrangement joins TRBV12-3 or TRBV12-4 to TRBJ1-6; TRBD1 aligns across 8 bases. Specimen: PBMCs or a T cell subset sorted from them (not recorded which). DNA of the CDR3: TGTGCCAGCAGTCAAGCCGGGACAGGCAATTCACCCCTCCACTTT. Translation: CASSQAGTGNSPLHF.